The rows below give T cell receptor beta chains drawn from one sample of a study of cytomegalovirus exposure and HLA in healthy donors. Generated by immunoSEQ multiplex PCR, the TCRdb table keeps only in-frame clones and is missing some. Of roughly 73,000 clones in the sample, around 78% were seen once. Sequenced: PBMCs. All receptors come from a man between 35 and 55 years old in good health and CMV-seronegative. Both conserved end residues are part of each CDR3. The D gene is left open where the match is weak. Clone size is stated in some rows and not others, as once, few, many or a class when expanded.

CDR3 protein: CASSLWGGVGTEAFF
CDR3 DNA: TGTGCCAGCAGTTTATGGGGCGGGGTGGGCACTGAAGCTTTCTTT
D gene: -
V gene: TRBV27
clone size: -
J gene: TRBJ1-1

CDR3 protein: CASSKTGAATIRLTGELFF
CDR3 DNA: TGTGCCAGCAGCAAGACAGGGGCCGCCACAATACGACTCACCGGGGAGCTGTTTTTT
D gene: TRBD1
V gene: TRBV7-3
clone size: -
J gene: TRBJ2-2

CDR3 protein: CASSFQGPNYGYTF
CDR3 DNA: TGTGCCAGCAGCTTCCAGGGGCCGAACTATGGCTACACCTTC
D gene: -
V gene: TRBV5-5
clone size: -
J gene: TRBJ1-2

CDR3 protein: CSVVGLAFYNEQFF
CDR3 DNA: TGCAGCGTTGTAGGACTAGCCTTCTACAATGAGCAGTTCTTC
D gene: TRBD2
V gene: TRBV29-1
clone size: -
J gene: TRBJ2-1

CDR3 protein: CASSVGGTAGSTGELFF
CDR3 DNA: TGTGCCAGCAGCGTAGGGGGTACAGCGGGGTCCACCGGGGAGCTGTTTTTT
D gene: TRBD2
V gene: TRBV9
clone size: -
J gene: TRBJ2-2

CDR3 protein: CASSYDRNYGYTF
CDR3 DNA: TGTGCCAGCAGTTATGACAGGAACTATGGCTACACCTTC
D gene: -
V gene: TRBV6-5
clone size: -
J gene: TRBJ1-2

CDR3 protein: CASSTTDRVNGYPF
CDR3 DNA: TGTGCCAGCAGTACTACAGACAGGGTCAATGGCTACCCCTTC
D gene: TRBD1
V gene: TRBV28
clone size: -
J gene: TRBJ1-2

CDR3 protein: CASSPDGNQPQHF
CDR3 DNA: TGTGCCAGCAGCCCCGACGGGAATCAGCCCCAGCATTTT
D gene: -
V gene: TRBV7-2
clone size: -
J gene: TRBJ1-5

CDR3 protein: CASSFDRNSNQPQHF
CDR3 DNA: TGTGCCAGCAGCTTCGACAGAAATAGCAATCAGCCCCAGCATTTT
D gene: -
V gene: TRBV7-8
clone size: -
J gene: TRBJ1-5

CDR3 protein: CASSLVPGQSYEQYF
CDR3 DNA: TGTGCCAGCAGCTTAGTACCGGGACAGTCCTACGAGCAGTACTTC
D gene: TRBD1
V gene: TRBV7-2
clone size: -
J gene: TRBJ2-7

CDR3 protein: CASSRTENTEAFF
CDR3 DNA: TGTGCCAGCAGCAGGACAGAGAACACTGAAGCTTTCTTT
D gene: -
V gene: TRBV11-1
clone size: -
J gene: TRBJ1-1

CDR3 protein: CSSSYDSYGYTF
CDR3 DNA: TGTTCCAGCAGCTACGACAGTTATGGGTACACCTTC
D gene: -
V gene: TRBV7-9
clone size: few
J gene: TRBJ1-2

CDR3 protein: CASSSVRTGEYF
CDR3 DNA: TGTGCCAGCAGCTCCGTACGTACGGGAGAGTACTTC
D gene: -
V gene: TRBV28
clone size: once
J gene: TRBJ2-7

CDR3 protein: CASSLSPTGPQETQYF
CDR3 DNA: TGCGCCAGCAGCTTGTCCCCTACAGGGCCCCAAGAGACCCAGTACTTC
D gene: -
V gene: TRBV5-1
clone size: -
J gene: TRBJ2-5

CDR3 protein: CASNYPGVDSNQPQHF
CDR3 DNA: TGCGCCAGCAACTACCCCGGAGTAGATAGCAATCAGCCCCAGCATTTT
D gene: -
V gene: TRBV5-1
clone size: -
J gene: TRBJ1-5

CDR3 protein: CASSYGPGLSYEQYF
CDR3 DNA: TGTGCCAGCAGTTATGGGCCAGGCCTATCCTACGAGCAGTACTTC
D gene: -
V gene: TRBV6-5
clone size: -
J gene: TRBJ2-7

CDR3 protein: CSSSHNRGQPQHF
CDR3 DNA: TGTTCCAGCAGCCACAACAGGGGTCAGCCCCAGCATTTT
D gene: TRBD1
V gene: TRBV7-9
clone size: -
J gene: TRBJ1-5

CDR3 protein: CAISGLAGGYNEQFF
CDR3 DNA: TGTGCCATCAGTGGACTAGCGGGAGGGTACAATGAGCAGTTCTTC
D gene: TRBD2
V gene: TRBV10-3
clone size: -
J gene: TRBJ2-1

CDR3 protein: CASSRTDRVRNEQFF
CDR3 DNA: TGTGCCAGCAGCCGAACGGACAGGGTGAGGAATGAGCAGTTCTTC
D gene: TRBD1
V gene: TRBV9
clone size: -
J gene: TRBJ2-1

CDR3 protein: CASSLLASGGELDTQYF
CDR3 DNA: TGTGCCAGCAGCTTATTGGCTAGCGGGGGGGAGCTGGATACGCAGTATTTT
D gene: TRBD2
V gene: TRBV13
clone size: -
J gene: TRBJ2-3

CDR3 protein: CASSLGDRVGSGYTF
CDR3 DNA: TGCGCCAGCAGCTTGGGAGACAGGGTGGGTTCTGGCTACACCTTC
D gene: TRBD1
V gene: TRBV5-1
clone size: few
J gene: TRBJ1-2

CDR3 protein: CASSKGAGTEDTQYF
CDR3 DNA: TGCGCCAGCAGCAAGGGGGCCGGGACAGAAGATACGCAGTATTTT
D gene: TRBD1
V gene: TRBV5-1
clone size: once
J gene: TRBJ2-3

CDR3 protein: CASSLVAGGFNEQFF
CDR3 DNA: TGTGCCAGCAGCTTAGTGGCGGGGGGGTTCAATGAGCAGTTCTTC
D gene: TRBD2
V gene: TRBV7-2
clone size: -
J gene: TRBJ2-1

CDR3 protein: CASSLFSGQGNTEAFF
CDR3 DNA: TGTGCCAGCAGCTTATTCTCAGGGCAGGGGAACACTGAAGCTTTCTTT
D gene: -
V gene: TRBV11-1
clone size: -
J gene: TRBJ1-1

CDR3 protein: CASSKGGKAQYF
CDR3 DNA: TGCGCCAGCAGCAAAGGAGGGAAGGCCCAGTACTTC
D gene: -
V gene: TRBV5-1
clone size: -
J gene: TRBJ2-5

CDR3 protein: CASSAGREQFF
CDR3 DNA: TGTGCCAGCAGCGCGGGACGTGAGCAGTTCTTC
D gene: -
V gene: TRBV5-6
clone size: -
J gene: TRBJ2-1

CDR3 protein: CAWSVHGETQYF
CDR3 DNA: TGTGCCTGGAGTGTACATGGAGAGACCCAGTACTTC
D gene: -
V gene: TRBV30
clone size: -
J gene: TRBJ2-5

CDR3 protein: CASSELGQGTATNEKLFF
CDR3 DNA: TGTGCCAGCAGCGAACTCGGACAGGGAACTGCAACTAATGAAAAACTGTTTTTT
D gene: TRBD1
V gene: TRBV27
clone size: -
J gene: TRBJ1-4

CDR3 protein: CASSGWTPSSYNEQFF
CDR3 DNA: TGTGCCAGTAGTGGGTGGACTCCTAGCTCCTACAATGAGCAGTTCTTC
D gene: -
V gene: TRBV19
clone size: -
J gene: TRBJ2-1

CDR3 protein: CATRNRGSGNTIYF
CDR3 DNA: TGTGCCACCCGTAACAGGGGCTCTGGAAACACCATATATTTT
D gene: TRBD1
V gene: TRBV28
clone size: -
J gene: TRBJ1-3

CDR3 protein: CASSELQAIYNEQFF
CDR3 DNA: TGTGCCAGCAGTGAACTCCAGGCCATCTACAATGAGCAGTTCTTC
D gene: -
V gene: TRBV25-1
clone size: once
J gene: TRBJ2-1

CDR3 protein: CAWRALPGTEAFF
CDR3 DNA: TGTGCCTGGAGGGCATTACCAGGGACTGAAGCTTTCTTT
D gene: -
V gene: TRBV30
clone size: few
J gene: TRBJ1-1

CDR3 protein: CASSLGVFGAGGAFF
CDR3 DNA: TGCGCCAGCAGCTTGGGGGTTTTCGGGGCGGGAGGAGCTTTCTTT
D gene: -
V gene: TRBV5-1
clone size: once
J gene: TRBJ1-1

CDR3 protein: CASSLGLGELFF
CDR3 DNA: TGTGCCAGCAGCTTAGGTCTCGGGGAGCTGTTTTTT
D gene: -
V gene: TRBV11-2
clone size: -
J gene: TRBJ2-2

CDR3 protein: CASSPLKRDSYEQYF
CDR3 DNA: TGTGCCAGCAGTCCGCTTAAGCGGGATTCCTACGAGCAGTACTTC
D gene: TRBD2
V gene: TRBV6-6
clone size: -
J gene: TRBJ2-7

CDR3 protein: CSVEDRGEQYF
CDR3 DNA: TGCAGCGTTGAAGACAGGGGCGAGCAGTACTTC
D gene: -
V gene: TRBV29-1
clone size: -
J gene: TRBJ2-7

CDR3 protein: CASSLEQGTNEKLFF
CDR3 DNA: TGTGCCAGCAGCTTGGAACAGGGGACTAATGAAAAACTGTTTTTT
D gene: TRBD1
V gene: TRBV5-4
clone size: -
J gene: TRBJ1-4

CDR3 protein: CAWRPAGRSNDYTF
CDR3 DNA: TGTGCCTGGAGGCCCGCAGGGCGCTCCAACGACTACACCTTC
D gene: -
V gene: TRBV30
clone size: -
J gene: TRBJ1-2

CDR3 protein: CASSQEKGNQPQHF
CDR3 DNA: TGCGCCAGCAGCCAAGAGAAGGGGAATCAGCCCCAGCATTTT
D gene: -
V gene: TRBV4-3
clone size: few
J gene: TRBJ1-5

CDR3 protein: CASSTFLAGGTDTQYF
CDR3 DNA: TGTGCCAGTAGTACCTTCCTAGCGGGGGGGACAGATACGCAGTATTTT
D gene: TRBD2
V gene: TRBV19
clone size: -
J gene: TRBJ2-3

CDR3 protein: CASSQRDTRNEKLFF
CDR3 DNA: TGTGCCAGCAGCCAACGGGACACCCGTAATGAAAAACTGTTTTTT
D gene: -
V gene: TRBV4-2
clone size: -
J gene: TRBJ1-4

CDR3 protein: CASLGSSGDTEAFF
CDR3 DNA: TGTGCCAGCTTGGGATCGTCAGGGGACACTGAAGCTTTCTTT
D gene: -
V gene: TRBV6-1
clone size: -
J gene: TRBJ1-1

CDR3 protein: CASSRLRQGTDTQYF
CDR3 DNA: TGTGCCAGCAGCCGGCTGCGACAGGGGACGGATACGCAGTATTTT
D gene: TRBD1
V gene: TRBV9
clone size: -
J gene: TRBJ2-3

CDR3 protein: CASSAGQGAPGYTEAFF
CDR3 DNA: TGCGCCAGCAGCGCCGGACAGGGGGCGCCGGGGTACACTGAAGCTTTCTTT
D gene: TRBD1
V gene: TRBV5-1
clone size: few
J gene: TRBJ1-1

CDR3 protein: CASTMGSNTGELFF
CDR3 DNA: TGTGCCAGCACCATGGGCAGCAACACCGGGGAGCTGTTTTTT
D gene: -
V gene: TRBV5-4
clone size: -
J gene: TRBJ2-2

CDR3 protein: CASSKGTGTDTQYF
CDR3 DNA: TGCGCCAGCAGCAAGGGGACAGGGACAGATACGCAGTATTTT
D gene: TRBD1
V gene: TRBV5-1
clone size: -
J gene: TRBJ2-3

CDR3 protein: CASSQGQGLRPNYGYTF
CDR3 DNA: TGCGCCAGCAGCCAAGGGCAGGGGCTCCGTCCAAACTATGGCTACACCTTC
D gene: -
V gene: TRBV4-1
clone size: -
J gene: TRBJ1-2

CDR3 protein: CASSFTSQGYTDTQYF
CDR3 DNA: TGTGCCAGCAGCTTTACCTCACAGGGGTACACAGATACGCAGTATTTT
D gene: TRBD1
V gene: TRBV7-9
clone size: -
J gene: TRBJ2-3

CDR3 protein: CASSDRGGNQPQHF
CDR3 DNA: TGTGCCAGCAGTGACAGGGGAGGCAATCAGCCCCAGCATTTT
D gene: -
V gene: TRBV6-1
clone size: once
J gene: TRBJ1-5

CDR3 protein: CASSPPASRVNTEAFF
CDR3 DNA: TGTGCCAGCTCACCACCGGCGAGTCGGGTGAACACTGAAGCTTTCTTT
D gene: -
V gene: TRBV18
clone size: -
J gene: TRBJ1-1

CDR3 protein: CASSQGQGSSYNSPLHF
CDR3 DNA: TGCGCCAGCAGCCAGGGACAGGGGAGCTCCTATAATTCACCCCTCCACTTT
D gene: TRBD1
V gene: TRBV4-1
clone size: -
J gene: TRBJ1-6